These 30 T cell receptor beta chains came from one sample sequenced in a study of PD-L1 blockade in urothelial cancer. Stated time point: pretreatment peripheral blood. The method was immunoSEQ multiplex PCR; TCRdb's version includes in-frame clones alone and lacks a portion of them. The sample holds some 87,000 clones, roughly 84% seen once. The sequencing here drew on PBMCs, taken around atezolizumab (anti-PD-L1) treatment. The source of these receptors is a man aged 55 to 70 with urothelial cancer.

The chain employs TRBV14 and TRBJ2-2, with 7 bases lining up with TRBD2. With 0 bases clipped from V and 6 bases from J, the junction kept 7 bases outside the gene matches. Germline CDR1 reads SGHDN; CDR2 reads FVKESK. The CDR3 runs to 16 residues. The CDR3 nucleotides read TGTGCCAGCAGCCAAGAGTTAGCGGGTTCTTCCGGGGAGCTGTTTTTT. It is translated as CASSQELAGSSGELFF.

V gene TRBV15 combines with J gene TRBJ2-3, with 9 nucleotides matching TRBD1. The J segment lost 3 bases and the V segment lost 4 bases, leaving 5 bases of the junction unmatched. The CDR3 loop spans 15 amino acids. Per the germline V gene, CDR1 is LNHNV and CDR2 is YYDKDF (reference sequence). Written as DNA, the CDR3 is TGTGCCACCAGCATCGGACAGGGGAAAACAGATACGCAGTATTTT. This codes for CATSIGQGKTDTQYF.

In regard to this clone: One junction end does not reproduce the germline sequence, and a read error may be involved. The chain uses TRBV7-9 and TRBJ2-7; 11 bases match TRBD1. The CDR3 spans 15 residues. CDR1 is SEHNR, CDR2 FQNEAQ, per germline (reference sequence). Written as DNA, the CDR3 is TGTGCCAGCAGCTTCCCGGGACAGGGGGGCTACGAGCAGTACTTT. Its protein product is CASSFPGQGGYEQYF. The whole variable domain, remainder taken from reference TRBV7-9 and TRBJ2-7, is DTGVSQNPRHKITKRGQNVTFRCDPISEHNRLYWYRQTLGQGPEFLTYFQNEAQLEKSRLLSDRFSAERPKGSFSTLEIQRTEQGDSAMYLCASSFPGQGGYEQYFGPGTRLTVT.

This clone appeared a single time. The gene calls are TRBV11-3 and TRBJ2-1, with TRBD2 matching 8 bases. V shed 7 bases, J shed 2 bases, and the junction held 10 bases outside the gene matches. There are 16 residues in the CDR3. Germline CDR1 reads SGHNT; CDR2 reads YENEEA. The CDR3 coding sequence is TGTGCCAGCATTCGGTCGGGACTAGGGCCCTACAATGAGCAGTTCTTC. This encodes CASIRSGLGPYNEQFF.

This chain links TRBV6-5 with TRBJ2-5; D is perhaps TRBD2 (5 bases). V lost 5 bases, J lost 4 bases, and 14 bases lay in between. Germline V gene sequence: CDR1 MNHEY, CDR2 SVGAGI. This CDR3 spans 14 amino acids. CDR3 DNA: TGTGCCAGCAGTCATGGGTCTGAGGGAGAGACCCAGTACTTC. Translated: CASSHGSEGETQYF.

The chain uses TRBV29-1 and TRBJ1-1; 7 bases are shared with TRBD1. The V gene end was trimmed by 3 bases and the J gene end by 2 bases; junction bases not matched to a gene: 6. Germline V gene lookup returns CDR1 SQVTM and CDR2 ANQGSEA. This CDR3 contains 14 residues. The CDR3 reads CSVDLIGGNTEAFF. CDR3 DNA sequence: TGCAGCGTTGATCTTATAGGGGGCAACACTGAAGCTTTCTTT.

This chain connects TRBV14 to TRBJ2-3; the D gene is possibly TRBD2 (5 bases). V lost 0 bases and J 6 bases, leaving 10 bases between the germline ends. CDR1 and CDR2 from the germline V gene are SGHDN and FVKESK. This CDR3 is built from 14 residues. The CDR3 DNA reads TGTGCCAGCAGCCAAGAGACCCAGCGGGATACGCAGTATTTT. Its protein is CASSQETQRDTQYF.

This CDR3 is CASSSAGGETQYF. For the CDR3, the DNA is TGTGCCAGCAGTTCCGCCGGGGGTGAGACCCAGTACTTC. The chain is built from TRBV5-6 and TRBJ2-5; perhaps TRBD2 as D (6 bases). V was shortened by 5 bases and J by 5 bases, with 13 bases between the two germline ends. Germline CDR1 reads SGHDT; CDR2 reads YYEEEE. The CDR3 spans 13 residues.

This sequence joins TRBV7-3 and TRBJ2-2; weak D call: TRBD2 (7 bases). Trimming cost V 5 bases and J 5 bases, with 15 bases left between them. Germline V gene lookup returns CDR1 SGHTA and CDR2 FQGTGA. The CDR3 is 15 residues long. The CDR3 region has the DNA TGTGCCAGCAGCCGCGGAGGGGGAGGGACCGGGGAGCTGTTTTTT. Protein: CASSRGGGGTGELFF.

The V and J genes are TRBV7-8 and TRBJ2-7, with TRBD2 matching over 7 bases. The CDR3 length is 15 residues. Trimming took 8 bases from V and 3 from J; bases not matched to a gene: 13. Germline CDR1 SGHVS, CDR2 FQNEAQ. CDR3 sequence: CASGMRGGLFYEQYF. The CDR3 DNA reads TGTGCCAGCGGCATGAGGGGAGGGCTTTTCTACGAGCAGTACTTC. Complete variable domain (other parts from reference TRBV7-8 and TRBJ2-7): GAGVSQSPRYKVAKRGQDVALRCDPISGHVSLFWYQQALGQGPEFLTYFQNEAQLDKSGLPSDRFFAERPEGSVSTLKIQRTQQEDSAVYLCASGMRGGLFYEQYFGPGTRLTVT.

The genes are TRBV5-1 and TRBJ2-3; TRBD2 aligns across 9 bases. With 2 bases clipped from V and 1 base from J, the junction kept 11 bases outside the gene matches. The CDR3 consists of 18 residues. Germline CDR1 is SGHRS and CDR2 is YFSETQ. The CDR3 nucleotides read TGCGCCAGCAGCTTAGTAATGCTAGCGGGACCCCGCACAGATACGCAGTATTTT. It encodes CASSLVMLAGPRTDTQYF.

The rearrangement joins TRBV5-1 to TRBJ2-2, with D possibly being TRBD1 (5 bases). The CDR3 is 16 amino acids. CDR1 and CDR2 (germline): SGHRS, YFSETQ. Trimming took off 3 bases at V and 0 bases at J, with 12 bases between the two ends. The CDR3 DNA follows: TGCGCCAGCAGCTCGCTGAGACAGACGAACACCGGGGAGCTGTTTTTT. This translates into CASSSLRQTNTGELFF.

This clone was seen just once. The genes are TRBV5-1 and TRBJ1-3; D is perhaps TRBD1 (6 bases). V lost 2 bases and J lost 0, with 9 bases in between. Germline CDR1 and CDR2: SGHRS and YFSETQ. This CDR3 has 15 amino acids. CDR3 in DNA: TGCGCCAGCAGCTTAGGACAGAGCTCTGGAAACACCATATATTTT. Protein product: CASSLGQSSGNTIYF.

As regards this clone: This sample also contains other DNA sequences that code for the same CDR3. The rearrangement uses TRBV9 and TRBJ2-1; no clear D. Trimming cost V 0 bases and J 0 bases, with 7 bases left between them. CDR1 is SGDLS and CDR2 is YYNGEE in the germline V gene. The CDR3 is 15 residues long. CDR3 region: CASSVGPSSYNEQFF. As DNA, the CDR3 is TGTGCCAGCAGCGTAGGGCCCAGCTCCTACAATGAGCAGTTCTTC.

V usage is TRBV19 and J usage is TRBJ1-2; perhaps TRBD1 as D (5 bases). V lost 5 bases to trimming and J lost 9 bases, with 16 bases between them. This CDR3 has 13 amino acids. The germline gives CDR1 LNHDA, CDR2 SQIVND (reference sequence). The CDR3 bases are TGTGCCAGTAGTCCCGACGGGGGGTATAGCTACACCTTC. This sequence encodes CASSPDGGYSYTF.

In DNA form, the CDR3 reads TGTGCCAGCAGCTTATCTTCGGATGAGCAGTTCTTC. Protein: CASSLSSDEQFF. The J gene is TRBJ2-1, the V gene TRBV7-3; unclear D gene. V dropped 2 bases and J dropped 8 bases, with 7 bases sitting between them. Germline loops: CDR1 SGHTA, CDR2 FQGTGA. The CDR3 is 12 residues long.

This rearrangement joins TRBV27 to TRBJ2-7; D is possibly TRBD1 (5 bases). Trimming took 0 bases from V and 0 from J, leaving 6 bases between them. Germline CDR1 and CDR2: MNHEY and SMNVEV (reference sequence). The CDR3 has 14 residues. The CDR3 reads CASSLSRGSYEQYF. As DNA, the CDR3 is TGTGCCAGCAGTTTATCTAGGGGCTCCTACGAGCAGTACTTC.

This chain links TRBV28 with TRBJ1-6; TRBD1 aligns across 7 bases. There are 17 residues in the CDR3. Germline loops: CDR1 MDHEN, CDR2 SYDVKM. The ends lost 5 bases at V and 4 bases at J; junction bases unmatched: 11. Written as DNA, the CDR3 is TGTGCCAGCAGTATAAATACGGGACAGAGGTATAATTCACCCCTCCACTTT. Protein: CASSINTGQRYNSPLHF.

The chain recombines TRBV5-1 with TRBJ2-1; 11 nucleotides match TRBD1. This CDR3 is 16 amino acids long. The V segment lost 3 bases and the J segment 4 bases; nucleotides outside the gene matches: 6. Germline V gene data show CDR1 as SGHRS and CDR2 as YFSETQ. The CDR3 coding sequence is TGCGCCAGCAGCTCGGGACAGGGGGAGGAGTACAATGAGCAGTTCTTC. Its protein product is CASSSGQGEEYNEQFF. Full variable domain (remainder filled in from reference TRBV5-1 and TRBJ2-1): KAGVTQTPRYLIKTRGQQVTLSCSPISGHRSVSWYQQTPGQGLQFLFEYFSETQRNKGNFPGRFSGRQFSNSRSEMNVSTLELGDSALYLCASSSGQGEEYNEQFFGPGTRLTVL.

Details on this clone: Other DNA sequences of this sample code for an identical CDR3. The CDR3 sequence is CASSPGQGSYEQYF. The DNA of the CDR3 is TGTGCCAGCAGCCCGGGACAGGGATCTTACGAGCAGTACTTC. This rearrangement joins TRBV4-2 to TRBJ2-7; 9 nucleotides agree with TRBD1. V lost 4 bases, J lost 4 bases, and 5 bases stayed unmatched. This CDR3 is 14 amino acids long. The germline CDR1 and CDR2 sequences are LGHNA and YNFKEQ.

CDR3: CASSLTAYEQYF. The CDR3 nucleotides are TGTGCCAGCAGCTTGACAGCATACGAGCAGTACTTC. The rearrangement joins TRBV11-3 to TRBJ2-7; possible D gene TRBD1, 5 bases. CDR3 length: 12 amino acids. Germline values: CDR1 SGHNT, CDR2 YENEEA. The V gene lost 3 bases and the J gene lost 4 bases, with 7 bases spanning the gap.

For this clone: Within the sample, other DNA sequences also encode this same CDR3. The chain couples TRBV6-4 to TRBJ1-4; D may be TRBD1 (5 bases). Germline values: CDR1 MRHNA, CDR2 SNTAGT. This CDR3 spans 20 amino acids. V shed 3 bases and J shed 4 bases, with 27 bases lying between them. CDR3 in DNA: TGTGCCAGCAGTGAGCAGCTGACAGAAAATAGGGTTGTAGGTAATGAAAAACTGTTTTTT. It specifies CASSEQLTENRVVGNEKLFF.

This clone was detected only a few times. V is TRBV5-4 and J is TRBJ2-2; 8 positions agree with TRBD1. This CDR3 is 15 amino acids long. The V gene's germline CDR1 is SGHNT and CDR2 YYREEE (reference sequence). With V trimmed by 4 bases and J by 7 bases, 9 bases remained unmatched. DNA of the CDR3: TGTGCCAGCAGCCCCATCAGGGGGCAAGTCGGGGAGCTGTTTTTT. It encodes CASSPIRGQVGELFF. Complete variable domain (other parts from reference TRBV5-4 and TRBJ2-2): ETGVTQSPTHLIKTRGQQVTLRCSSQSGHNTVSWYQQALGQGPQFIFQYYREEENGRGNFPPRFSGLQFPNYSSELNVNALELDDSALYLCASSPIRGQVGELFFGEGSRLTVL.

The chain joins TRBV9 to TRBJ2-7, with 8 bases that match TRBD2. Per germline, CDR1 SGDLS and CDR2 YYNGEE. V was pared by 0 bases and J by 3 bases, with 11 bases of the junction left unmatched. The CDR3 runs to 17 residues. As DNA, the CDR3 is TGTGCCAGCAGCGTAGAGGCGGGGACTAGATTTATCTACGAGCAGTACTTC. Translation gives CASSVEAGTRFIYEQYF.

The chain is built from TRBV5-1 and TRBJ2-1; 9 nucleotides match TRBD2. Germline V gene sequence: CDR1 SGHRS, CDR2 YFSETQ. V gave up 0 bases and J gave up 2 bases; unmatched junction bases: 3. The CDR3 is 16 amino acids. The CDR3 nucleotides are TGCGCCAGCAGCTTGGTGACTAGCGGCACCTACAATGAGCAGTTCTTC. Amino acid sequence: CASSLVTSGTYNEQFF.

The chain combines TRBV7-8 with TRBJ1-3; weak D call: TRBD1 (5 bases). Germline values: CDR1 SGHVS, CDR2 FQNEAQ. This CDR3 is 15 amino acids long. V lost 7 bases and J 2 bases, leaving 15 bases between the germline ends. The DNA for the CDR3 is TGTGCCAGCACCCCGCGGGAGGGGACTGGAAACACCATATATTTT. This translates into CASTPREGTGNTIYF. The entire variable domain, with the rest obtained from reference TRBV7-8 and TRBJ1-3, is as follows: GAGVSQSPRYKVAKRGQDVALRCDPISGHVSLFWYQQALGQGPEFLTYFQNEAQLDKSGLPSDRFFAERPEGSVSTLKIQRTQQEDSAVYLCASTPREGTGNTIYFGEGSWLTVV.

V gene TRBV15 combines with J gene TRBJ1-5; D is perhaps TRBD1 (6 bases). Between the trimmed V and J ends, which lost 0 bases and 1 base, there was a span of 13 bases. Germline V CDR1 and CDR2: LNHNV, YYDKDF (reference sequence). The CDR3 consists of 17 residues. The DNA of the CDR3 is TGTGCCACCAGCAGAGATGTCGGGGGGCAAAGCAATCAGCCCCAGCATTTT. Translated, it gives CATSRDVGGQSNQPQHF.

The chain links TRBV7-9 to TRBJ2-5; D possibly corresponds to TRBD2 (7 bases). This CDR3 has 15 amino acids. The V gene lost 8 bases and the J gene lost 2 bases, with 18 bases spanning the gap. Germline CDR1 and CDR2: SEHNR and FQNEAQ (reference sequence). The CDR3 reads CASRLRGASQETQYF. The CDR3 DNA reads TGTGCCAGCCGTCTTCGGGGGGCATCTCAAGAGACCCAGTACTTC.

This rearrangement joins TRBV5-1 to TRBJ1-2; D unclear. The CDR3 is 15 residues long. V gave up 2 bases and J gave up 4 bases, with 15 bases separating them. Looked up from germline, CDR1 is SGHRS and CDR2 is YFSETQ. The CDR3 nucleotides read TGCGCCAGCAGCTTAGACAATACAGTGATCTATGGCTACACCTTC. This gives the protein CASSLDNTVIYGYTF.

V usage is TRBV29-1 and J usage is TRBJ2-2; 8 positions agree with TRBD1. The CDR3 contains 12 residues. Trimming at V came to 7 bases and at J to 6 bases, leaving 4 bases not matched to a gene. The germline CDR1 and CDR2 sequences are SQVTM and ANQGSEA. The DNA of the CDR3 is TGCAGCGCCAGGGGGCTAGCCGGGGAGCTGTTTTTT. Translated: CSARGLAGELFF.